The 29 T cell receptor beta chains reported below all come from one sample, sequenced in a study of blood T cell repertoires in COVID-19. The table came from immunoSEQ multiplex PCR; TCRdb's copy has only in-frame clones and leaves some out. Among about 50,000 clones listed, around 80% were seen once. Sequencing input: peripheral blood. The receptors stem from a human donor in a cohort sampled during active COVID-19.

DNA of the CDR3: TGTGCCTGGAAGGCAGGGGGGAACACTGAAGCTTTCTTT. It translates to CAWKAGGNTEAFF. This chain joins TRBV30 and TRBJ1-1; 7 bases fit TRBD1. The length of the CDR3 is 13 residues. Germline V gene lookup returns CDR1 GTSNPN and CDR2 SVGIG (reference sequence). The ends lost 4 bases at V and 1 base at J; junction bases unmatched: 3.

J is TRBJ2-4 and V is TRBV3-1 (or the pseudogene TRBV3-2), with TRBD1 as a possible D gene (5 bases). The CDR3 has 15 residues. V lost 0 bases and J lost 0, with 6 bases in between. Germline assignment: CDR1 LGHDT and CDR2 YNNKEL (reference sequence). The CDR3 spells CASSQEGVAKNIQYF. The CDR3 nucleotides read TGTGCCAGCAGCCAAGAAGGGGTAGCCAAAAACATTCAGTACTTC.

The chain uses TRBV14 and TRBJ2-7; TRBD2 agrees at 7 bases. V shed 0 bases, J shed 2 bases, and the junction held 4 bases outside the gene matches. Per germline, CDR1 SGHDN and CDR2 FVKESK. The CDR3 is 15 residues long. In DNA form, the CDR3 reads TGTGCCAGCAGCCAAGAGACGGGGGGAGCCTACGAGCAGTACTTC. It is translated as CASSQETGGAYEQYF.

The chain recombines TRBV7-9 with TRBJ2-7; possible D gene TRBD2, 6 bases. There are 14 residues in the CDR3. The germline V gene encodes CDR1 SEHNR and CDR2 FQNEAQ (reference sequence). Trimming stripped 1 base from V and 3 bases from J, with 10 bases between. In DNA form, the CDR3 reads TGTGCCAGCAGCTTAGGCGGGATGCTCTACGAGCAGTACTTC. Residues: CASSLGGMLYEQYF. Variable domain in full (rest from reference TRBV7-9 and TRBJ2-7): DTGVSQNPRHKITKRGQNVTFRCDPISEHNRLYWYRQTLGQGPEFLTYFQNEAQLEKSRLLSDRFSAERPKGSFSTLEIQRTEQGDSAMYLCASSLGGMLYEQYFGPGTRLTVT.

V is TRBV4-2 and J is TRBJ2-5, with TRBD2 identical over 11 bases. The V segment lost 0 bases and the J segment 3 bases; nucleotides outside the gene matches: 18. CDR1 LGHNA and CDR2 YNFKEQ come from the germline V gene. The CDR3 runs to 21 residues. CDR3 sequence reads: CASSQEVGTSGLLQRKETQYF. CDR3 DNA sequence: TGTGCCAGCAGCCAAGAAGTAGGGACTAGCGGCCTATTACAACGCAAAGAGACCCAGTACTTC.

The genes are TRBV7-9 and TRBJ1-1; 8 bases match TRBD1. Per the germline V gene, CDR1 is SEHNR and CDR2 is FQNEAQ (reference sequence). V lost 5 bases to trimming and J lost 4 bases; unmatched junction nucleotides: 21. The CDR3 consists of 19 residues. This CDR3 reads CASSTRGGRGLARSTEAFF. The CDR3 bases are TGTGCCAGCAGCACTCGCGGGGGCAGGGGGCTTGCTAGGAGCACTGAAGCTTTCTTT.

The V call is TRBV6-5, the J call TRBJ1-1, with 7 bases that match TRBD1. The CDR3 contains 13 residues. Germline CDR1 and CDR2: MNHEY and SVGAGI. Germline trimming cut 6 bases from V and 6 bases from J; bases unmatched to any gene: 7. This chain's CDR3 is CASRRTGSSEAFF. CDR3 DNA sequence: TGTGCCAGCAGAAGGACAGGATCCTCTGAAGCTTTCTTT.

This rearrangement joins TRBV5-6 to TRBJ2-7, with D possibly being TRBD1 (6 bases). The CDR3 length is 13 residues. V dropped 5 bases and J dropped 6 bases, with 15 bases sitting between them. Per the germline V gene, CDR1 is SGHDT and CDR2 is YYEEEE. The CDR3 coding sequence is TGTGCCAGCAGTCGTACTACAGGGACCGAGCAGTACTTC. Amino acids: CASSRTTGTEQYF.

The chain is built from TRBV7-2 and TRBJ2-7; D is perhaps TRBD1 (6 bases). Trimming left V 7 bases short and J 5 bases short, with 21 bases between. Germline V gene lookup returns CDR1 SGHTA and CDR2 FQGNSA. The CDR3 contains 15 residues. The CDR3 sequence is CASNPRGIGEDEQYF. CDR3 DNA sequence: TGTGCCAGCAACCCCAGGGGCATAGGCGAGGACGAGCAGTACTTC.

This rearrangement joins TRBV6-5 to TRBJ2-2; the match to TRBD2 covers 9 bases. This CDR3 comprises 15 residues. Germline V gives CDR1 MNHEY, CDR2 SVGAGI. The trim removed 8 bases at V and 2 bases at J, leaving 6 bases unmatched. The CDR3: CASQTSGPNTGELFF. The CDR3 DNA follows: TGTGCCAGCCAAACTAGCGGGCCTAACACCGGGGAGCTGTTTTTT.

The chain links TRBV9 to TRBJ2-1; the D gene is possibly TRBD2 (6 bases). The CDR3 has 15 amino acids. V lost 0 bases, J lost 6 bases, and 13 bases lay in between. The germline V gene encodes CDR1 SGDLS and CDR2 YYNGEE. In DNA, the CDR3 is TGTGCCAGCAGCGTAGCCTTTGGAGGGTTCAATGAGCAGTTCTTC. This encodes CASSVAFGGFNEQFF.

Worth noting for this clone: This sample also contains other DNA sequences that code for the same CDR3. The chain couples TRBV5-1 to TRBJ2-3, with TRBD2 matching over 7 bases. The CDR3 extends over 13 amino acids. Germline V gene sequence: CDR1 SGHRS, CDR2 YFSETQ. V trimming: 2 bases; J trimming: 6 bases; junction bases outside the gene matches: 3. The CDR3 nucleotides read TGCGCCAGCAGCTTCGGGGGGACCGATACGCAGTATTTT. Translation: CASSFGGTDTQYF.

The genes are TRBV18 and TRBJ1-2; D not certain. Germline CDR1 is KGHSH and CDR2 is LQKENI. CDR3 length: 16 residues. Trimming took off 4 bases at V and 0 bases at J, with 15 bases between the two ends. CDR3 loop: CASSRGADFANYGYTF. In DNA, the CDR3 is TGTGCCAGCTCACGTGGAGCAGACTTCGCTAACTATGGCTACACCTTC. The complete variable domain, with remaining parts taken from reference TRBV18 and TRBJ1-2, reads NAGVMQNPRHLVRRRGQEARLRCSPMKGHSHVYWYRQLPEEGLKFMVYLQKENIIDESGMPKERFSAEFPKEGPSILRIQQVVRGDSAAYFCASSRGADFANYGYTFGSGTRLTVV.

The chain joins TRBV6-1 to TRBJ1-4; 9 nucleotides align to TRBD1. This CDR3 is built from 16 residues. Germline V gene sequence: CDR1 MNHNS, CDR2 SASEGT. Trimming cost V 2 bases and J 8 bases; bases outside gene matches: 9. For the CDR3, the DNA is TGTGCCAGCAGTGAAAACTATGGGACAGGGACGGAAAAACTGTTTTTT. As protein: CASSENYGTGTEKLFF.

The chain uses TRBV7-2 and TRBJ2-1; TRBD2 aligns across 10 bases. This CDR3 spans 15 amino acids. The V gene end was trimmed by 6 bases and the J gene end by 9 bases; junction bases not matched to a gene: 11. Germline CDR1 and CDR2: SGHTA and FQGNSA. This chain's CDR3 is CASRGQSGGATEQFF. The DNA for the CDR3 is TGTGCCAGCAGGGGTCAGAGCGGGGGGGCCACTGAGCAGTTCTTC.

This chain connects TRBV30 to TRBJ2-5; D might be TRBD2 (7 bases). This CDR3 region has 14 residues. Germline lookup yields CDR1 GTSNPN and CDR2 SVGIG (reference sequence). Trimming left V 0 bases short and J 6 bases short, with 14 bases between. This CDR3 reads CAWSVGGGAKTQYF. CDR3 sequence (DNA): TGTGCCTGGAGTGTAGGCGGGGGCGCAAAGACCCAGTACTTC. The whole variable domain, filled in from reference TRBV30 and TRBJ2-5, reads SQTIHQWPATLVQPVGSPLSLECTVEGTSNPNLYWYRQAAGRGLQLLFYSVGIGQISSEVPQNLSASRPQDRQFILSSKKLLLSDSGFYLCAWSVGGGAKTQYFGPGTRLLVL.

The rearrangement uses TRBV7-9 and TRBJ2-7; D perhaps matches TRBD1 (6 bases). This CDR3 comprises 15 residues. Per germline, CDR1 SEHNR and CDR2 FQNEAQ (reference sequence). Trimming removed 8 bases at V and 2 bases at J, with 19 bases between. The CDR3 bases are TGTGCCAGCGAAAAGAGTGGGACACAAACCTACGAGCAGTACTTC. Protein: CASEKSGTQTYEQYF.

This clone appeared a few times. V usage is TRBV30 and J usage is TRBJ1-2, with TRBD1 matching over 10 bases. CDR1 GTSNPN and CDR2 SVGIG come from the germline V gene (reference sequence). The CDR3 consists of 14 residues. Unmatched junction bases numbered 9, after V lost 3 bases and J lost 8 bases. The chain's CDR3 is CAWSAQGQGGGYTF. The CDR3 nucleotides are TGTGCCTGGAGCGCGCAAGGACAGGGGGGAGGCTACACCTTC.

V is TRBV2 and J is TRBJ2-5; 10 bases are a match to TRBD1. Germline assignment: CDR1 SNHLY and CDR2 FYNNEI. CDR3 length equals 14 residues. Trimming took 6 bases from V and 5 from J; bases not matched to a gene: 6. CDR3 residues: CASSRDRGGETQYF. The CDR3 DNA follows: TGTGCCAGCAGCCGGGACAGGGGAGGGGAGACCCAGTACTTC.

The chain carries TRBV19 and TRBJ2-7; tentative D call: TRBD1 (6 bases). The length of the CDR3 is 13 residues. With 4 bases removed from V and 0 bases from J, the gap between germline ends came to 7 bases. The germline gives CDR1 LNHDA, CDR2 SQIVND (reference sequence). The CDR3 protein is CASSRDNSYEQYF. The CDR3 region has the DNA TGTGCCAGTAGTAGGGACAACTCCTACGAGCAGTACTTC.

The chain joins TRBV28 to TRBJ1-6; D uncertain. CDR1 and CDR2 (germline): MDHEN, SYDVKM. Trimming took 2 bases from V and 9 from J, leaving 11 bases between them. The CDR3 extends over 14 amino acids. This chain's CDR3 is CASSLNPSGSPLHF. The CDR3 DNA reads TGTGCCAGCAGTTTAAACCCTAGTGGTTCACCCCTCCACTTT.

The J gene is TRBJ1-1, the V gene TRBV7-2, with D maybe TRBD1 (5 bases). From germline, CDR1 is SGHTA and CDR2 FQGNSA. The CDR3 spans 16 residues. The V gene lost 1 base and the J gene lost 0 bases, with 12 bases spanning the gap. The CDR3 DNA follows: TGTGCCAGCAGCTTAGATGGGGCAACTTTGAACACTGAAGCTTTCTTT. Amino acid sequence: CASSLDGATLNTEAFF.

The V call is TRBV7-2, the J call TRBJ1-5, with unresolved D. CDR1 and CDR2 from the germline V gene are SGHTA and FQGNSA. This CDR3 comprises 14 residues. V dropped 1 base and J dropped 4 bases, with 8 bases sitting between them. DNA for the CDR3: TGTGCCAGCAGCTTAGTTCAGGCAAATCAGCCCCAGCATTTT. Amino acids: CASSLVQANQPQHF.

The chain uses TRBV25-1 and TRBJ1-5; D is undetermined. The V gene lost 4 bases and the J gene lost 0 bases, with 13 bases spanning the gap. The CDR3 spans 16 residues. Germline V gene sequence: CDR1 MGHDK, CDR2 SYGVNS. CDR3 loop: CASSGSGPSSNQPQHF. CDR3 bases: TGTGCCAGCAGTGGATCGGGTCCCTCTAGCAATCAGCCCCAGCATTTT.

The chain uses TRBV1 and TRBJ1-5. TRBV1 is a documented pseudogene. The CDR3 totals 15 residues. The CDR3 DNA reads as TGCACCAGCAGCCCTGACGGGGTAGGCAATCAGCCCCAGCATTTT. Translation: CTSSPDGVGNQPQHF.

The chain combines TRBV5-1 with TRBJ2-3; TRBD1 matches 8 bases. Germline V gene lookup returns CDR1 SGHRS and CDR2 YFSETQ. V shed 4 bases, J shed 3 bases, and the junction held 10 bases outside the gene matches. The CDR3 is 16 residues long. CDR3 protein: CASSPTGGRRTDTQYF. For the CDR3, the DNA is TGCGCCAGCAGCCCCACAGGGGGGAGGAGGACAGATACGCAGTATTTT. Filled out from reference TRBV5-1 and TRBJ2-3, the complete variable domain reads KAGVTQTPRYLIKTRGQQVTLSCSPISGHRSVSWYQQTPGQGLQFLFEYFSETQRNKGNFPGRFSGRQFSNSRSEMNVSTLELGDSALYLCASSPTGGRRTDTQYFGPGTRLTVL.

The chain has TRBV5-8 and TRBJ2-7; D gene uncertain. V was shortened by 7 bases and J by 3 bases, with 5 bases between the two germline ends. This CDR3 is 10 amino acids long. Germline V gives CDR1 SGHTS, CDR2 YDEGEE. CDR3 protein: CASAYYEQYF. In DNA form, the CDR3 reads TGTGCCAGCGCCTACTACGAGCAGTACTTC.

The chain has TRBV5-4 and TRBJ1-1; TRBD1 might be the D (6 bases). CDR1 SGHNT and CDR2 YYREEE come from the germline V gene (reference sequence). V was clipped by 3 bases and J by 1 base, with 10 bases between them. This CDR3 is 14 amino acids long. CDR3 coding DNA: TGTGCCAGCAGCTCCCGGACAGAGAACACTGAAGCTTTCTTT. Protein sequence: CASSSRTENTEAFF.

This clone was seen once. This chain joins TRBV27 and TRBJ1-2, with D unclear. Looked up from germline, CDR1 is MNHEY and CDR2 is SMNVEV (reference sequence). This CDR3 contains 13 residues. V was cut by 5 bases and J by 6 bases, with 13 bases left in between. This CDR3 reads CASSHAAVDGYTF. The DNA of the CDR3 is TGTGCCAGCAGTCATGCTGCGGTGGATGGCTACACCTTC.